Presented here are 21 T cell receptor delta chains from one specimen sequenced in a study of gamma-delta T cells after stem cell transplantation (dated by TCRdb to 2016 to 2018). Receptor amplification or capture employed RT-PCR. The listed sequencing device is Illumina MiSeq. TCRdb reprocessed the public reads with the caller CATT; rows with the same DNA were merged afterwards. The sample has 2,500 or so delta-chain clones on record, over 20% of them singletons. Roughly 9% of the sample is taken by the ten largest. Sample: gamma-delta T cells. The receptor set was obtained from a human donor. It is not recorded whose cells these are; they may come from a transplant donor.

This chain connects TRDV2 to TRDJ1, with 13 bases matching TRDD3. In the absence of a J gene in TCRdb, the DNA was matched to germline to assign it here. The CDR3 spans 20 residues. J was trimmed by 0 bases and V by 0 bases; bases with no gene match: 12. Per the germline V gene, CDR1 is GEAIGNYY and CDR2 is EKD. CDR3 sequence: CACDTGTYWGIRRYTDKLIF. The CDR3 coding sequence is TGTGCCTGTGACACCGGGACGTACTGGGGGATACGTCGGTACACCGATAAACTCATCTTT.

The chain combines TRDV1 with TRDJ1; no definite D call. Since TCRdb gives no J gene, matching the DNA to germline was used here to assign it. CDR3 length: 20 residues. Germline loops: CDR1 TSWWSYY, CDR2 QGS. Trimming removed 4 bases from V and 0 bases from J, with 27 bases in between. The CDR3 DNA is TGTGCTCTTGGGGGCACGTCCCGGAGGGAGACTCACCCGTACACCGATAAACTCATCTTT. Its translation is CALGGTSRRETHPYTDKLIF.

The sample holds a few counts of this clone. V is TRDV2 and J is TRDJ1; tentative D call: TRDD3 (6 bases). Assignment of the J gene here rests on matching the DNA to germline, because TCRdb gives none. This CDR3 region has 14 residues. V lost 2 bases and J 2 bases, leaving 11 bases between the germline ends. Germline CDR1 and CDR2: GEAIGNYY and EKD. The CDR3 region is CACDRRGETDKLIF. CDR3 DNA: TGTGCCTGTGACAGACGGGGGGAGACCGATAAACTCATCTTT.

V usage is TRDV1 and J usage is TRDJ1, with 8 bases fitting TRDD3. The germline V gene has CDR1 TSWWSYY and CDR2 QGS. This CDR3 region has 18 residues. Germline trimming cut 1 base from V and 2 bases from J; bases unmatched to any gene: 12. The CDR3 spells CALGEPSLRGYPTDKLIF. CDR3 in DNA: TGTGCTCTTGGGGAACCCTCCCTACGGGGATACCCTACCGATAAACTCATCTTT.

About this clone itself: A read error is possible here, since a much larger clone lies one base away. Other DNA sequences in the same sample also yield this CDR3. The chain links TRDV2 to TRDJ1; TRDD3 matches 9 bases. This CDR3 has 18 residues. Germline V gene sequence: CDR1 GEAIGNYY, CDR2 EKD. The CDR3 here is CACDPYWGRDPATDKLIF. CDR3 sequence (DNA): TGTGCCTGTGATCCGTACTGGGGGAGAGACCCCGCGACCGATAAACTCATCTTC.

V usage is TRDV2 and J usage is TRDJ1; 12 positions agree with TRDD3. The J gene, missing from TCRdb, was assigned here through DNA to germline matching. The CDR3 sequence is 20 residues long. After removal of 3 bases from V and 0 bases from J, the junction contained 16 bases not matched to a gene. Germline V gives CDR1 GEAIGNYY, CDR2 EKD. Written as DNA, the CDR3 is TGTGCCTGTGACCCGATCTGGGGGATACGCAGTGTTCCCTACACCGATAAACTCATCTTT. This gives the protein CACDPIWGIRSVPYTDKLIF.

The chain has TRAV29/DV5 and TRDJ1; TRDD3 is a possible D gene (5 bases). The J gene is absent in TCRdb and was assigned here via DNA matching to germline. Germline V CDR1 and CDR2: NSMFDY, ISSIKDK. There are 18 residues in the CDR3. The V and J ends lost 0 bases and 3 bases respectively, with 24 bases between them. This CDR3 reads CAASARCNGRITPDKLIF. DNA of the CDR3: TGTGCAGCAAGCGCGCGTTGTAACGGGAGGATAACACCCGATAAACTCATCTTT. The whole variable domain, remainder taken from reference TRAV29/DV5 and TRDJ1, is DQQVKQNSPSLSVQEGRISILNCDYTNSMFDYFLWYKKYPAEGPTFLISISSIKDKNEDGRFTVFLNKSAKHLSLHIVPSQPGDSAVYFCAASARCNGRITPDKLIFGKGTRVTVEP.

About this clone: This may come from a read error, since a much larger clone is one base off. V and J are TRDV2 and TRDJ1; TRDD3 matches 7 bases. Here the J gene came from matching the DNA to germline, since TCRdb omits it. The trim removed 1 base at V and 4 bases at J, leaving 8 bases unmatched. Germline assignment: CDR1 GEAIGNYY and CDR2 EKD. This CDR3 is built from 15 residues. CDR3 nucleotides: TGTGCCTGTGACACGGGCAAACTGGGGAACGATAAACTCATCTTT. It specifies CACDTGKLGNDKLIF.

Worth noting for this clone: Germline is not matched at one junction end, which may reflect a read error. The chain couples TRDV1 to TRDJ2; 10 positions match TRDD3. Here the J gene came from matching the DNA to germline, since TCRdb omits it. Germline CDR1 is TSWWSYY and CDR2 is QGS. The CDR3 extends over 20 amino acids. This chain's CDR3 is CALGERYEGSTGGYAAKLFF. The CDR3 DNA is TGTGCTCTTGGGGAAAGGTATGAAGGCAGTACGGGGGGATACGCAGCAAAACTCTTCTTT.

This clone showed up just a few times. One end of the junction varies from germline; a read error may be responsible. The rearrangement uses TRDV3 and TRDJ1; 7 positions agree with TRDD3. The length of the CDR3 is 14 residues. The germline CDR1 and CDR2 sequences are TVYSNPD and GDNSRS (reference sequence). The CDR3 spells CAFTGGLYTDRLIF. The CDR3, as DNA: TGTGCCTTTACTGGGGGCCTGTACACCGATAGACTCATCTTT.

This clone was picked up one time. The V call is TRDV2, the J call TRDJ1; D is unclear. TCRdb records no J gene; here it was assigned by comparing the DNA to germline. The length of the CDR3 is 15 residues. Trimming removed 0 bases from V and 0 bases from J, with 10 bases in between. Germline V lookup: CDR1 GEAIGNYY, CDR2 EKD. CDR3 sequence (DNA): TGTGCCTGTGACACCGTGGAAGGTTACACCGATAAACTCATCTTT. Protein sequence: CACDTVEGYTDKLIF.

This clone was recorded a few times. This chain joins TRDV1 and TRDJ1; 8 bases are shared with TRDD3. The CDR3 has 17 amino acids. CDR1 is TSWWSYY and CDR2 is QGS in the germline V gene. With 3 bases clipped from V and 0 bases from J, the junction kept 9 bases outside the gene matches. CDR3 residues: CALGDLPLLGDTDKLIF. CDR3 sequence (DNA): TGTGCTCTTGGGGACCTTCCCCTACTGGGGGACACCGATAAACTCATCTTT.

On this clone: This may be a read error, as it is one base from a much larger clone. The CDR3 loop is CACDQMGDSSWDTRQMFF. The CDR3 region has the DNA TGTGCCTGTGACCAAATGGGGGATAGCTCCTGGGACACCCGACAGATGTTTTTC. This chain links TRDV2 with TRDJ3; the match to TRDD3 covers 9 bases. TCRdb gives no J gene; it was assigned here by matching the DNA to germline. The CDR3 covers 18 residues. Germline V gives CDR1 GEAIGNYY, CDR2 EKD. V lost 3 bases and J lost 0; bases outside the gene matches: 5.

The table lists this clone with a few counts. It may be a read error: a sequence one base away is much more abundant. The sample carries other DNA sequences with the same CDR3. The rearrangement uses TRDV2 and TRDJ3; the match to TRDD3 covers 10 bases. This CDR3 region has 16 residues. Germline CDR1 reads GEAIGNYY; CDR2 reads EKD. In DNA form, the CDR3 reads TGTGCCTGTGACACTGGGGGATACTGGGACACCCGACAGATGTTCTTC. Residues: CACDTGGYWDTRQMFF.

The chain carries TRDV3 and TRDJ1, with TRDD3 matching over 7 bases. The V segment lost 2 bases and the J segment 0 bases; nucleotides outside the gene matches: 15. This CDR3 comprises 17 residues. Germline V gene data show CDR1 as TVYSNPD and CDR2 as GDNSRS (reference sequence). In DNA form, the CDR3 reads TGTGCCTTTTCCGACCTCAGAGGATACGTAAACACCGATAAACTCATCTTT. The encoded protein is CAFSDLRGYVNTDKLIF.

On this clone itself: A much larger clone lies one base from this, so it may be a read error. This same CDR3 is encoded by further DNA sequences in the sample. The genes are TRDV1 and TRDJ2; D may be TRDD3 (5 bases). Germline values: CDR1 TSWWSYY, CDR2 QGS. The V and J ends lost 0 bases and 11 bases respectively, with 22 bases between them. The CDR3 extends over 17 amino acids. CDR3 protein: CALGELPLRLGYGQLFF. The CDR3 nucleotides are TGTGCTCTTGGGGAACTCCCACTCCGCCTGGGTTATGGGCAACTCTTCTTT.

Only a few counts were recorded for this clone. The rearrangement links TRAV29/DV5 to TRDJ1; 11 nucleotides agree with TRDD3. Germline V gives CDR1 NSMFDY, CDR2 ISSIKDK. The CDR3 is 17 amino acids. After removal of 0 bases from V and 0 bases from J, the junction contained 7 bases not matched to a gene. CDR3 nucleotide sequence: TGTGCAGCAAGCGTCTGGGGGATACTGGATTACACCGATAAACTCATCTTT. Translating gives CAASVWGILDYTDKLIF.

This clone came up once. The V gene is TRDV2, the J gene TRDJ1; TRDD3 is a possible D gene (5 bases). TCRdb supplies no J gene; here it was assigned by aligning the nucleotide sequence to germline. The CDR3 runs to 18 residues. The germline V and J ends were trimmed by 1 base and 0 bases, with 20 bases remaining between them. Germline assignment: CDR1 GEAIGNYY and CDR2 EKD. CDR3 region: CACDTGGWVLRYTDKLIF. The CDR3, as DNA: TGTGCCTGTGACACAGGAGGCTGGGTACTCCGGTACACCGATAAACTCATCTTT.

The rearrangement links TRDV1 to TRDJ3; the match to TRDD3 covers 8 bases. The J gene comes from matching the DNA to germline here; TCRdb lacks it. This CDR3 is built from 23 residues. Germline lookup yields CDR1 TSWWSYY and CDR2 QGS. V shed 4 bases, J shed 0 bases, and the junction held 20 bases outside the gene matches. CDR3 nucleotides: TGTGCTCTTGGGGGTACTGGGGGCCCCGTGAACATGTGGGGCTCCTGGGACACCCGACAGATGTTTTTC. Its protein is CALGGTGGPVNMWGSWDTRQMFF.

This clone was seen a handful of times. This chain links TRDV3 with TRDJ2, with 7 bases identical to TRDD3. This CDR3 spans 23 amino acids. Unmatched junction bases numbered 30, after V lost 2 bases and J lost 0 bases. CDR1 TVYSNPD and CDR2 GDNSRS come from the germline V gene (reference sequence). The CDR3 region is CAFWYLYWGSWGLIDALTAQLFF. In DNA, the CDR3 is TGTGCCTTTTGGTATCTCTACTGGGGTTCCTGGGGGTTGATTGACGCTTTGACAGCACAACTCTTCTTT.

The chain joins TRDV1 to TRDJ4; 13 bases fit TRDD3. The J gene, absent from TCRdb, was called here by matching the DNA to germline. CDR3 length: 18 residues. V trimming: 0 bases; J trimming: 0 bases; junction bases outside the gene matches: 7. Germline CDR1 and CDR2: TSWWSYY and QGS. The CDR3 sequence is CALGELATGGYEARPLIF. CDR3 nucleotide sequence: TGTGCTCTTGGGGAACTTGCTACTGGGGGATACGAGGCCAGACCCCTGATCTTT.